The 15 T cell receptor beta chains reported below all come from one sample, sequenced in a study of siplizumab effects on memory and regulatory T cells. Produced via immunoSEQ multiplex PCR; TCRdb's table is partial and in-frame only. The data show over 85,000 clones, with 80% to 95% seen just once and approximately 1.3% held by the top ten. Input material: CD4+ T cells sorted from blood. The receptor source for this set is a human donor in good health.

This clone was recorded only once. The chain links TRBV30 to TRBJ2-3; a possible D gene is TRBD2 (5 bases). V lost 2 bases and J 3 bases, leaving 18 bases between the germline ends. This CDR3 contains 16 residues. The germline V gene encodes CDR1 GTSNPN and CDR2 SVGIG (reference sequence). The DNA for the CDR3 is TGTGCCTGGAGTCGGACGGGGAACCTGAGAACAGATACGCAGTATTTT. Its protein is CAWSRTGNLRTDTQYF.

The V call is TRBV19, the J call TRBJ1-3; TRBD1 matches at 7 bases. This CDR3 contains 14 residues. After removal of 6 bases from V and 1 base from J, the junction contained 3 bases not matched to a gene. The germline CDR1 and CDR2 sequences are LNHDA and SQIVND (reference sequence). The CDR3 DNA follows: TGTGCCAGTAGATGGACAGGATCTGGAAACACCATATATTTT. This translates into CASRWTGSGNTIYF.

This rearrangement joins TRBV6-5 to TRBJ1-2; no definite D call. The germline gives CDR1 MNHEY, CDR2 SVGAGI. The CDR3 has 13 residues. Trimming took off 6 bases at V and 0 bases at J, with 8 bases between the two ends. The CDR3: CASRDGANYGYTF. The DNA of the CDR3 is TGTGCCAGCAGGGACGGAGCTAACTATGGCTACACCTTC.

This clone was detected a few times. V gene TRBV4-1 combines with J gene TRBJ2-7; 10 bases are shared with TRBD2. V was pared by 3 bases and J by 0 bases, with 2 bases of the junction left unmatched. From germline, CDR1 is MGHRA and CDR2 YSYEKL. This CDR3 is 15 amino acids long. The CDR3 is CASSHPSGGSYEQYF. The CDR3 DNA is TGCGCCAGCAGCCACCCTAGCGGGGGCTCCTACGAGCAGTACTTC.

The chain links TRBV6-5 to TRBJ2-1, with 9 nucleotides matching TRBD2. V was pared by 5 bases and J by 9 bases, with 8 bases of the junction left unmatched. CDR3 length equals 14 residues. Germline lookup yields CDR1 MNHEY and CDR2 SVGAGI. The CDR3 protein is CASSRREGQFEQFF. The CDR3, as DNA: TGTGCCAGCAGTCGGCGGGAGGGCCAATTTGAGCAGTTCTTC.

The genes are TRBV27 and TRBJ2-7, with TRBD1 matching 8 bases. Trimming cost V 6 bases and J 2 bases; bases outside gene matches: 9. Per the germline V gene, CDR1 is MNHEY and CDR2 is SMNVEV (reference sequence). The CDR3 totals 15 residues. CDR3 DNA sequence: TGTGCCAGCAGCTTGGGAGGACAGGGCCCCTACGAGCAGTACTTC. This gives the protein CASSLGGQGPYEQYF.

This rearrangement joins TRBV5-6 to TRBJ1-4; D not resolved. V was pared by 2 bases and J by 3 bases, with 8 bases between. Germline lookup yields CDR1 SGHDT and CDR2 YYEEEE. There are 14 residues in the CDR3. The CDR3 protein is CASSFRLSNEKLFF. The CDR3 DNA reads TGTGCCAGCAGCTTCAGGTTGTCTAATGAAAAACTGTTTTTT.

The gene calls are TRBV5-1 and TRBJ1-2, with a weak D call TRBD1 (6 bases). The CDR3 covers 12 residues. V shed 4 bases and J shed 5 bases, with 9 bases lying between them. The germline gives CDR1 SGHRS, CDR2 YFSETQ. The CDR3 DNA reads as TGCGCCAGCAGCCCACAGGGTTATGGCTACACCTTC. Translated, it gives CASSPQGYGYTF.

This chain joins TRBV18 and TRBJ1-5; D is undetermined. Germline V lookup: CDR1 KGHSH, CDR2 LQKENI. Trimming pared 2 bases from V and 0 bases from J, leaving 14 bases between. The CDR3 length is 17 residues. CDR3: CASSPGPITYSNQPQHF. In DNA form, the CDR3 reads TGTGCCAGCTCACCAGGCCCTATAACCTATAGCAATCAGCCCCAGCATTTT.

The chain joins TRBV5-1 to TRBJ2-4, with TRBD2 as a possible D gene (6 bases). CDR1 is SGHRS, CDR2 YFSETQ, per germline. The ends were cut back, 3 bases at V and 1 base at J, with 8 bases in the middle. The CDR3 is 14 residues long. CDR3 DNA sequence: TGCGCCAGCAGCTCGGGGGTTGCCAAAAACATTCAGTACTTC. This encodes CASSSGVAKNIQYF.

The rearrangement uses TRBV6-5 and TRBJ1-1, with D possibly TRBD1 on 6 matching bases. The CDR3 length is 13 residues. Germline lookup yields CDR1 MNHEY and CDR2 SVGAGI. V dropped 6 bases and J dropped 10 bases, with 18 bases sitting between them. In DNA form, the CDR3 reads TGTGCCAGCAGCTCGGGGGCAGGTGGGCGAGCTTTCTTT. Translating it yields CASSSGAGGRAFF.

This sequence joins TRBV18 and TRBJ2-5; 7 nucleotides line up with TRBD2. CDR3 length equals 15 residues. CDR1 and CDR2 from the germline V gene are KGHSH and LQKENI. V lost 2 bases and J lost 3; bases outside the gene matches: 6. The CDR3 loop is CASSPRSGEEETQYF. CDR3 sequence (DNA): TGTGCCAGCTCACCAAGAAGCGGGGAGGAAGAGACCCAGTACTTC.

J is TRBJ2-7 and V is TRBV9, with D unresolved. The CDR3 extends over 15 amino acids. The germline V gene encodes CDR1 SGDLS and CDR2 YYNGEE. Trimming shortened V by 4 bases and J by 4 bases, and 18 bases separated the two germline ends. The CDR3 DNA is TGTGCCAGCAGCCCCCGTCCAGAACGGATGTACGAGCAGTACTTC. Translating gives CASSPRPERMYEQYF.

The chain uses TRBV10-3 and TRBJ2-1; 10 nucleotides match TRBD1. V dropped 1 base and J dropped 9; count of bases not matched to a gene: 6. The CDR3 runs 15 residues. The germline gives CDR1 ENHRY, CDR2 SYGVKD. This CDR3 is CAISEYETGGGEQFF. The DNA for the CDR3 is TGTGCCATCAGTGAGTATGAGACAGGGGGCGGTGAGCAGTTCTTC.

The chain is built from TRBV6-5 and TRBJ2-4; D might be TRBD1 or TRBD2, each matching 5 bases. V lost 5 bases, J lost 8 bases, and 13 bases lay in between. CDR3 size: 13 residues. In germline, CDR1 is MNHEY, CDR2 SVGAGI. The CDR3 loop is CASSRSRGDIQYF. CDR3 sequence (DNA): TGTGCCAGCAGTCGCTCCCGAGGGGACATTCAGTACTTC.